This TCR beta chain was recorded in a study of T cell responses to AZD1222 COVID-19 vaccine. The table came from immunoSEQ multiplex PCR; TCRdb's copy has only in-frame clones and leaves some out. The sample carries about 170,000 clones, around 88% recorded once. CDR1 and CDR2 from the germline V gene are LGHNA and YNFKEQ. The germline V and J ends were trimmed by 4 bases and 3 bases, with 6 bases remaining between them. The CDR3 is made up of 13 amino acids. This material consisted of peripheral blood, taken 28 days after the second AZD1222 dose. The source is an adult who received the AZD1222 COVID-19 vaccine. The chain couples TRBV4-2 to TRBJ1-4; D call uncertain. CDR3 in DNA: TGTGCCAGCAGCCGTTCGTCTAATGAAAAACTGTTTTTT. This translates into CASSRSSNEKLFF.